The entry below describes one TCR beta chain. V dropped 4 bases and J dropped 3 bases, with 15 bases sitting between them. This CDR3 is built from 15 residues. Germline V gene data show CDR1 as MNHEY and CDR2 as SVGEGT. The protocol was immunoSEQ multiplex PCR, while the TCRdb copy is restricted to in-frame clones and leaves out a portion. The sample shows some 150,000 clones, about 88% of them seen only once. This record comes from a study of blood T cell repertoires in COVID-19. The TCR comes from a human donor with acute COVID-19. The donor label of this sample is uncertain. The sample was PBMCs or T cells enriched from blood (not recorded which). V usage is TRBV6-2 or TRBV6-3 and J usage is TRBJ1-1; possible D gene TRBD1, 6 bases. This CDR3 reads CASSFTGIEDTEAFF. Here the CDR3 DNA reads TGTGCCAGCAGTTTTACAGGGATTGAGGACACTGAAGCTTTCTTT.